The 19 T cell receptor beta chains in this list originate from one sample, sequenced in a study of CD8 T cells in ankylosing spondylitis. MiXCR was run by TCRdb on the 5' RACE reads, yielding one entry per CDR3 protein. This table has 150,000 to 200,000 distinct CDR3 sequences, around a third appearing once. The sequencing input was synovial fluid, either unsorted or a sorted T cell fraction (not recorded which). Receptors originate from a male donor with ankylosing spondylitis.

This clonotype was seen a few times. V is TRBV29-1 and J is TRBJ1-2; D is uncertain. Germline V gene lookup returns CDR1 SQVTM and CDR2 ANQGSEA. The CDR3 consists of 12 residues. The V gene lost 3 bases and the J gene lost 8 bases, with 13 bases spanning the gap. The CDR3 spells CSVDLGRTGYTF. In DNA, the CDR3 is TGCAGCGTTGACCTTGGACGGACGGGCTACACCTTC.

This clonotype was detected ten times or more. In DNA, the CDR3 is TGTGCCACCAGCAGGTCCCCACCGGGACAGGGCAATGAGCAGTTCTTC. It encodes CATSRSPPGQGNEQFF. The chain has TRBV15 and TRBJ2-1, with TRBD1 matching 9 bases. Germline V gives CDR1 LNHNV, CDR2 YYDKDF (reference sequence). V lost 3 bases to trimming and J lost 6 bases; unmatched junction nucleotides: 9. The CDR3 spans 16 residues.

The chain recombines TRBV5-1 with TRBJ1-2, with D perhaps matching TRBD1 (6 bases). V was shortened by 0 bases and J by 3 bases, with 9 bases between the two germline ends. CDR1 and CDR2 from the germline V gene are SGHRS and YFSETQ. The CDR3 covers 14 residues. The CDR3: CASSLGGGDYGYTF. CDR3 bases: TGCGCCAGCAGCTTGGGGGGGGGCGACTATGGCTACACCTTC.

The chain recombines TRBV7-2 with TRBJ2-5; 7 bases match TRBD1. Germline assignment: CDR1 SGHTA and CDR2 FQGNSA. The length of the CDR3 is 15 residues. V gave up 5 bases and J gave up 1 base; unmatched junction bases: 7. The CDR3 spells CASSPRTGLQETQYF. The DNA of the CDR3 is TGTGCCAGCAGCCCCAGGACAGGCCTCCAAGAGACCCAGTACTTC.

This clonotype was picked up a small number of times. The CDR3 DNA is TGCAGTGCTAGGGACGACAGGGGGATCCCTGAAGCTTTCTTT. Residues: CSARDDRGIPEAFF. This chain connects TRBV20-1 to TRBJ1-1; 9 bases agree with TRBD1. The germline gives CDR1 DFQATT, CDR2 SNEGSKA (reference sequence). The V and J ends lost 3 bases and 6 bases, in that order; junction bases with no gene match: 8. CDR3 length: 14 residues.

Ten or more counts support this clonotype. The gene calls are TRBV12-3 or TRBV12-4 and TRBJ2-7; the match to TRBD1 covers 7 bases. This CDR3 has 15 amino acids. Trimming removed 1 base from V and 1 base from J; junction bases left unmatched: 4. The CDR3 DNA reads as TGTGCCAGCAGTTTAGAGGCAGGGGGATCCTACGAGCAGTACTTC. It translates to CASSLEAGGSYEQYF.

The CDR3 region is CSARGQGSDEQYF. Written as DNA, the CDR3 is TGCAGTGCTAGAGGACAGGGGAGCGACGAGCAGTACTTC. The chain employs TRBV20-1 and TRBJ2-7, with TRBD1 matching over 8 bases. CDR1 DFQATT and CDR2 SNEGSKA come from the germline V gene (reference sequence). The V and J ends lost 1 base and 5 bases, in that order; junction bases with no gene match: 4. The CDR3 is made up of 13 amino acids.

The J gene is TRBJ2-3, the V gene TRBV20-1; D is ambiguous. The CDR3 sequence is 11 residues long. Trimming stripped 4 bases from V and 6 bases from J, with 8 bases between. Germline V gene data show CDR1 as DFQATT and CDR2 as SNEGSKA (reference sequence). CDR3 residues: CSATHSDTQYF. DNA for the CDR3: TGCAGTGCTACCCACTCGGATACGCAGTATTTT.

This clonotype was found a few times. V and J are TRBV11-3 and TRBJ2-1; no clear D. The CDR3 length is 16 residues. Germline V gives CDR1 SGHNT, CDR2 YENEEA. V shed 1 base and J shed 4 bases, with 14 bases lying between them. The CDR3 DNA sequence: TGTGCCAGCAGCTTAGTGGCCCTGACACCTTACAATGAGCAGTTCTTC. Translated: CASSLVALTPYNEQFF.

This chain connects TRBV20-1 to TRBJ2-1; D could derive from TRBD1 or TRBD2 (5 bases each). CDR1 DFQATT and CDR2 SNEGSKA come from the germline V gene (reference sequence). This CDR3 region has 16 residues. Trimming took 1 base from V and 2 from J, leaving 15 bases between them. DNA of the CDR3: TGCAGTGCTAGAGGGTGGAGTGGGGGTGCCTACAATGAGCAGTTCTTC. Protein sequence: CSARGWSGGAYNEQFF.

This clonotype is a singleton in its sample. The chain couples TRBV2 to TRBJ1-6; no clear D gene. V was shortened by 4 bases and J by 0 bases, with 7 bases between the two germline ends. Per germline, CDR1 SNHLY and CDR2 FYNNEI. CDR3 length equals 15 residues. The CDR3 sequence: CASSVTSSYNSPLHF. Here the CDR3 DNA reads TGTGCCAGCAGTGTGACCAGCTCCTATAATTCACCCCTCCACTTT.

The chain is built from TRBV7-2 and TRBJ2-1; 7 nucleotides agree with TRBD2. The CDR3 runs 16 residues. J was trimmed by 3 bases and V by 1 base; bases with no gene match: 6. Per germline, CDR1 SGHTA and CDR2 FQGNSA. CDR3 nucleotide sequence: TGTGCCAGCAGCTTAGATCGACTAGCTGGCTACAATGAGCAGTTCTTC. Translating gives CASSLDRLAGYNEQFF.

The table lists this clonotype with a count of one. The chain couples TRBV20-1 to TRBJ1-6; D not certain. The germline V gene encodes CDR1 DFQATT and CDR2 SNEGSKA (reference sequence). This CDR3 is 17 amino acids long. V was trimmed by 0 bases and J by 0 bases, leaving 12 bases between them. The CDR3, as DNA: TGCAGTGCTAGAGATAGTTTGGGGAGCTCCTATAATTCACCCCTCCACTTT. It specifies CSARDSLGSSYNSPLHF.

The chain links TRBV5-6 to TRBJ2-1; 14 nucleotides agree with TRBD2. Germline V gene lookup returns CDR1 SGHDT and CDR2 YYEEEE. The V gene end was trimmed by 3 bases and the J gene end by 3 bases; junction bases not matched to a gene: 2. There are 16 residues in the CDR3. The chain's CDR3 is CASSSGTSGGYNEQFF. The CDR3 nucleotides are TGTGCCAGCAGCTCAGGGACTAGCGGGGGCTACAATGAGCAGTTCTTC. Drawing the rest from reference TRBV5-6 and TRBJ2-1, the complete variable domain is DAGVTQSPTHLIKTRGQQVTLRCSPKSGHDTVSWYQQALGQGPQFIFQYYEEEERQRGNFPDRFSGHQFPNYSSELNVNALLLGDSALYLCASSSGTSGGYNEQFFGPGTRLTVL.

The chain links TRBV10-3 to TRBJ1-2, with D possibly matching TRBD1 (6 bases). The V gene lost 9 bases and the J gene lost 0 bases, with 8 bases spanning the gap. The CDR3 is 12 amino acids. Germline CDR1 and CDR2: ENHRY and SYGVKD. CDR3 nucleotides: TGTGCCATACAGGGTTCTAACTATGGCTACACCTTC. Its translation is CAIQGSNYGYTF.

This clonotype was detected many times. The CDR3 is CAISLGKNTEAFF. The CDR3 nucleotides are TGTGCCATCAGCCTAGGGAAGAACACTGAAGCTTTCTTT. This chain links TRBV10-3 with TRBJ1-1; D remains unclear. The CDR3 runs to 13 residues. V was trimmed by 6 bases and J by 1 base, leaving 9 bases between them. Germline V CDR1 and CDR2: ENHRY, SYGVKD.

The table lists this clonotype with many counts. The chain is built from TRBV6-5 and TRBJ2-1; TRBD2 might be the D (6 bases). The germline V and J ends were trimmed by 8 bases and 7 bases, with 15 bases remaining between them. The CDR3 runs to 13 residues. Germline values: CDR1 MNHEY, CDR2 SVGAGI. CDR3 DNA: TGTGCCAGCGCAGGAATTGGGAGGAATGAGCAGTTCTTC. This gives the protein CASAGIGRNEQFF.

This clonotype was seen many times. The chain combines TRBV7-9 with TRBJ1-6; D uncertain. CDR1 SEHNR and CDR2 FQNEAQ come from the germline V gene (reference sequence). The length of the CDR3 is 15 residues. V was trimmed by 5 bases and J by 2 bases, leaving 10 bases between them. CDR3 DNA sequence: TGTGCCAGCAGCCACGGGTCCCCCTATAATTCACCCCTCCACTTT. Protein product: CASSHGSPYNSPLHF.

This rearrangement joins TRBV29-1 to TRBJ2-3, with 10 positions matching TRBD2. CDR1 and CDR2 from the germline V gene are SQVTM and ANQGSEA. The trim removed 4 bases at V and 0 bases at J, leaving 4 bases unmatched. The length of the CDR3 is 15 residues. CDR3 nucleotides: TGCAGCGTTGTAACTAGCGGGGCTAGCACAGATACGCAGTATTTT. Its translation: CSVVTSGASTDTQYF.